The 8 T cell receptor beta chains below all came from one sample that was sequenced in a study of beta chain features in type 1 diabetes. As every portion of the isolated RNA was reverse transcribed, the sequencing read expressed TCRB transcripts. Profiled with immunoSEQ multiplex PCR; TCRdb holds only in-frame clones, not every one. The profile covers some 45,000 clones, with roughly 49% appearing a single time and approximately 2.1% taken by the ten largest. Input material: Tregs from blood. The origin of the receptors is a young woman in good health.

This chain joins TRBV27 and TRBJ2-1; 12 nucleotides align to TRBD2. CDR3 length: 15 amino acids. The V and J ends lost 6 bases and 5 bases, in that order; junction bases with no gene match: 5. From germline, CDR1 is MNHEY and CDR2 SMNVEV (reference sequence). In DNA, the CDR3 is TGTGCCAGCAGCCGGACTAGCGGGACTCACAATGAGCAGTTCTTC. It codes for CASSRTSGTHNEQFF.

The V gene is TRBV30, the J gene TRBJ2-5; 9 nucleotides line up with TRBD2. Germline CDR1 reads GTSNPN; CDR2 reads SVGIG (reference sequence). The J segment lost 14 bases and the V segment lost 3 bases, leaving 16 bases of the junction unmatched. The CDR3 sequence is 14 residues long. The CDR3 nucleotides are TGTGCCTGGAGCCTTAAAGCGGGAGGCGCTTCCCTTTACTTC. It is translated as CAWSLKAGGASLYF.

This clone came up a few times. The chain employs TRBV19 and TRBJ1-5, with D possibly matching TRBD1 (5 bases). Trimming removed 8 bases at V and 4 bases at J, with 18 bases between. CDR1 and CDR2 from the germline V gene are LNHDA and SQIVND (reference sequence). This CDR3 contains 15 residues. CDR3 region: CASGGSFGGNQPQHF. Here the CDR3 DNA reads TGTGCCAGTGGAGGTTCATTCGGGGGAAATCAGCCCCAGCATTTT.

This clone was detected only once. The V call is TRBV30, the J call TRBJ2-5; TRBD2 matches 9 bases. Unmatched junction bases numbered 11, after V lost 4 bases and J lost 5 bases. CDR3 size: 15 residues. From germline, CDR1 is GTSNPN and CDR2 SVGIG (reference sequence). CDR3: CAWKDSGRSGETQYF. CDR3 nucleotides: TGTGCCTGGAAGGATAGCGGGAGATCAGGGGAGACCCAGTACTTC. The full variable domain, completed using reference TRBV30 and TRBJ2-5, is SQTIHQWPATLVQPVGSPLSLECTVEGTSNPNLYWYRQAAGRGLQLLFYSVGIGQISSEVPQNLSASRPQDRQFILSSKKLLLSDSGFYLCAWKDSGRSGETQYFGPGTRLLVL.

About this clone itself: One junction end disagrees with the germline gene, perhaps due to a read error. At the DNA level, this CDR3 is encoded by other sequences in the same sample as well. The CDR3 DNA is TGTGCTAGCAGCTACGGGACAGAGAACACCGGGGAGCTATTTTTT. Encoded protein: CASSYGTENTGELFF. The chain employs TRBV7-7 and TRBJ2-2; 7 bases are shared with TRBD1. Germline V CDR1 and CDR2: SSHAT, FNYEAQ (reference sequence). This CDR3 comprises 15 residues.

This clone turned up a few times. The chain recombines TRBV21-1 with TRBJ2-5; the table gives TRBD1 as D, unverified against the DNA. TRBV21-1 is a recognized pseudogene. This CDR3 is 13 amino acids long. CDR3 sequence: CASSKRQQETQYF. The CDR3 bases are TGTGCCAGCAGCAAGAGACAGCAAGAGACCCAGTACTTC.

This clone appeared a few times. This chain joins TRBV28 and TRBJ2-5; D may be TRBD1 (6 bases). Germline lookup yields CDR1 MDHEN and CDR2 SYDVKM. There are 15 residues in the CDR3. Trimming took off 7 bases at V and 11 bases at J, with 26 bases between the two ends. This CDR3 is CASTPAWAGVVEQYF. CDR3 DNA sequence: TGTGCCAGCACCCCCGCGTGGGCAGGGGTGGTAGAGCAGTACTTC.

The chain recombines TRBV10-3 with TRBJ2-7, with TRBD1 as a possible D gene (6 bases). The CDR3 has 13 residues. The germline CDR1 and CDR2 sequences are ENHRY and SYGVKD. The V and J ends lost 6 bases and 5 bases respectively, with 14 bases between them. CDR3 loop: CAISEGSGDEQYF. The CDR3 DNA follows: TGTGCCATCAGCGAAGGGTCAGGGGACGAGCAGTACTTC.